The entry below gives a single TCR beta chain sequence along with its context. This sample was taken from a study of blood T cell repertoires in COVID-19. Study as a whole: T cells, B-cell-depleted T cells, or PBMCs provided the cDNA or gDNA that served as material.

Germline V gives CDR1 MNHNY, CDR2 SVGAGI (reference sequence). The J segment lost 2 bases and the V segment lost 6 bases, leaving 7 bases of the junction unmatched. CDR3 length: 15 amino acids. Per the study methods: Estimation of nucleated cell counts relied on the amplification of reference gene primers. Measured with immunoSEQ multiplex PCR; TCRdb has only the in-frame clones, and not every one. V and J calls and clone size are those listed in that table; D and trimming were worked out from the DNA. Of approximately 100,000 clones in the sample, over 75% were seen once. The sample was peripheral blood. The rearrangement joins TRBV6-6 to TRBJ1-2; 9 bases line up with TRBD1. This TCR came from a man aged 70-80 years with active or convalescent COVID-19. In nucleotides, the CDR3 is TGTGCCAGCAGCTGGGGACAGGGAGGAAACTATGGCTACACCTTC. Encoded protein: CASSWGQGGNYGYTF.